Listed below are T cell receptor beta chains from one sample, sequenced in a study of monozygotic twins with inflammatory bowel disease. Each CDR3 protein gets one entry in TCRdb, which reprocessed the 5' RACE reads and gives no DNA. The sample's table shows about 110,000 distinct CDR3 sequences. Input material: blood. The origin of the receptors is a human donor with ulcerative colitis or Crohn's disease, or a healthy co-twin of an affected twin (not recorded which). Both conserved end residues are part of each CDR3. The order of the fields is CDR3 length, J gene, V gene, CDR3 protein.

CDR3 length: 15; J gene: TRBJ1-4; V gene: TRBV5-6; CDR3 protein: CASSLISVEGEKLFF
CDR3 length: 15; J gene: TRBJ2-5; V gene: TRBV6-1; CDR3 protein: CASSETSGAWRTQYF
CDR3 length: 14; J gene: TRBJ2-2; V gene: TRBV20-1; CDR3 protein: CSASWDLITGELFF
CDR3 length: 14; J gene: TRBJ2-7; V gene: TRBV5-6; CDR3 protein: CASSFAGASYEQYF
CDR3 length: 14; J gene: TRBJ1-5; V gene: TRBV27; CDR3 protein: CASSLAVRGQPQHF
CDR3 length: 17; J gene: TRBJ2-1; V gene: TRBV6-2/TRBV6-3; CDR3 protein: CASSRSGTSGVYNEQFF
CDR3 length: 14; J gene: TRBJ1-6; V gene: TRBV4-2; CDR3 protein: CASSQGNHNSPLHF
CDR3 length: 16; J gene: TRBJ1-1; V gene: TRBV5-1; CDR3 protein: CASSWAGLGGDTEAFF
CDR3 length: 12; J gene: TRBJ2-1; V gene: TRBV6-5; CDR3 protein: CASSYSGIEQFF
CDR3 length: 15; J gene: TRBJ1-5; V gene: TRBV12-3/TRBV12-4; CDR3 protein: CASSLGGVGNQPQHF
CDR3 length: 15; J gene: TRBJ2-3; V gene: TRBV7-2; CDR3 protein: CASTPATEATDTQYF
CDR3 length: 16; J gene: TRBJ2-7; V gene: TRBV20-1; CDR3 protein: CSARDLSRGVQGEQYF
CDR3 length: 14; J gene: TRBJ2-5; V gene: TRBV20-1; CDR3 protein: CSADGTGDQETQYF
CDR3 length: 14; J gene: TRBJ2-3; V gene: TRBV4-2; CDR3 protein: CASSPGLAGDTQYF
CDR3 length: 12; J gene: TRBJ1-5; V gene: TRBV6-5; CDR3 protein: CASSRGPQPQHF
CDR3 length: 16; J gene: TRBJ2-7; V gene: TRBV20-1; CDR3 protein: CSARQTTSGRWHEQYF
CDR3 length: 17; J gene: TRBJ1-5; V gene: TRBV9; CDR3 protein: CASSVASGQAVNQPQHF